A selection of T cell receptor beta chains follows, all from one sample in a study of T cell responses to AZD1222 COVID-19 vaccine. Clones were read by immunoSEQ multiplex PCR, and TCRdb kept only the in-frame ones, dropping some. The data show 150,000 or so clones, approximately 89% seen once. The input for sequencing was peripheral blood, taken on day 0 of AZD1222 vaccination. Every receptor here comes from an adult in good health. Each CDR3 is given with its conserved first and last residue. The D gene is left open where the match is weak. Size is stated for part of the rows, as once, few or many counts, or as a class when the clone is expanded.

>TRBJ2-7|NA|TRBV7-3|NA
CASRLSGDTTDEQYF
TGTGCCAGCAGGTTGAGTGGGGACACTACCGACGAGCAGTACTTC
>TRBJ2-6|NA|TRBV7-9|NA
CASSSFDGGSGANVLTF
TGTGCCAGCAGCTCCTTCGACGGTGGCTCTGGGGCCAACGTCCTGACTTTC
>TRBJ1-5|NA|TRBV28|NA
CASSYRDSYNQPQHF
TGTGCCAGCAGTTATAGAGACAGCTACAATCAGCCCCAGCATTTT
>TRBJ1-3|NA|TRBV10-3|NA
CATYDGSLGNTIYF
TGTGCCACCTATGATGGATCCCTAGGGAACACCATATATTTT
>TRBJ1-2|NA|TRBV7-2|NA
CASRYRPGHNYGYTF
TGTGCCAGCAGGTACCGCCCGGGCCACAACTATGGCTACACCTTC
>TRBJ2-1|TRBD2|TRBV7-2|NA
CASSTPGLVGYNEQFF
TGTGCCAGCAGCACACCAGGACTAGTGGGTTACAATGAGCAGTTCTTC
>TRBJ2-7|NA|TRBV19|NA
CASSISVTHREGEWYF
TGTGCCAGTAGTATATCTGTCACCCATCGAGAGGGAGAGTGGTACTTC
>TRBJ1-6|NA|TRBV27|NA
CASSGPLPLRNLERDRNSPLHF
TGTGCCAGCAGTGGTCCCCTCCCCTTGAGGAACCTTGAACGGGACCGGAATTCACCCCTCCACTTT
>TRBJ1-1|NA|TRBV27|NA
CASSLNSMNTEAFF
TGTGCCAGCAGTTTAAACAGCATGAACACTGAAGCTTTCTTT
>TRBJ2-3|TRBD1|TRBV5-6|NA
CASSPGQGTDTQYF
TGTGCCAGCAGCCCCGGACAGGGGACAGATACGCAGTATTTT
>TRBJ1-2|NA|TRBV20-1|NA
CSAKGSPGYTF
TGCAGTGCCAAGGGCTCCCCGGGCTACACCTTC
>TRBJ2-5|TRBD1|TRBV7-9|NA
CASSDTTGEETQYF
TGTGCCAGCAGCGACACAACAGGGGAAGAGACCCAGTACTTC
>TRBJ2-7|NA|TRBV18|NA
CASSPTALEQYF
TGTGCCAGCTCACCCACCGCCCTCGAGCAGTACTTC
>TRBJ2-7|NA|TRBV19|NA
CASSVHLGSSYEQYF
TGTGCCAGTAGTGTCCACCTGGGAAGCTCCTACGAGCAGTACTTC
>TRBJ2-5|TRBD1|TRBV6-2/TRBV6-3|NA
CASSYRARTGHETQYF
TGTGCCAGCAGTTATCGCGCCCGGACAGGGCACGAGACCCAGTACTTC
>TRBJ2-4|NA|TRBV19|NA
CASRETDTNIQYF
TGTGCCAGTAGGGAAACGGACACGAACATTCAGTACTTC
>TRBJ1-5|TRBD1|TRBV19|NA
CASSIGVRTGSSYPQHF
TGTGCCAGTAGTATTGGGGTCCGGACAGGGAGTTCGTATCCCCAGCATTTT
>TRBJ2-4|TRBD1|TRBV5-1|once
CASSFSLFGTQGNIQYF
TGCGCCAGCAGCTTTTCCCTTTTTGGTACACAGGGGAACATTCAGTACTTC
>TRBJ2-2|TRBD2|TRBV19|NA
CASKGTAGDTGELFF
TGTGCCAGTAAGGGAACAGCGGGGGACACCGGGGAGCTGTTTTTT
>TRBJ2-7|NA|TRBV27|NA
CASSLTTYYEQYF
TGTGCCAGCAGTTTGACCACTTACTACGAGCAGTACTTC
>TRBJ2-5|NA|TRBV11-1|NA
CASSPLGPAGETQYF
TGTGCCAGCAGCCCGCTGGGTCCAGCGGGAGAGACCCAGTACTTC
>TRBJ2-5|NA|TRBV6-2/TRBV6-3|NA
CASSYSPGGDQYF
TGTGCCAGCAGTTACTCCCCCGGGGGCGACCAGTACTTC
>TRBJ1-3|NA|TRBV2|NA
CASRNSNSGNTIYF
TGTGCCAGCAGAAACTCGAACTCTGGAAACACCATATATTTT
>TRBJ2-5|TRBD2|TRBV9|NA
CASSVGLAGGGQETQYF
TGTGCCAGCAGCGTAGGGCTAGCGGGAGGGGGCCAAGAGACCCAGTACTTC
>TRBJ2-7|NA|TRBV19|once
CASSWASDSYEQYF
TGTGCCAGTAGTTGGGCTAGCGACTCCTACGAGCAGTACTTC
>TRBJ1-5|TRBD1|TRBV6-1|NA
CASSDRGGSRGLYRNQPQHF
TGTGCCAGCAGTGACCGGGGAGGGTCCAGGGGGCTATATCGCAATCAGCCCCAGCATTTT
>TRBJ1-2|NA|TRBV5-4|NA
CASSRGGLPGYGYTF
TGTGCCAGCAGTCGTGGGGGACTGCCCGGATATGGCTACACCTTC
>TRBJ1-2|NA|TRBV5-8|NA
CASSLGTGTSWNYGYTF
TGTGCCAGCAGCTTAGGGACGGGAACAAGTTGGAACTATGGCTACACCTTC
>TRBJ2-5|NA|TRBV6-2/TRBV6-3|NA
CASSSRGRAGQETQYF
TGTGCCAGCAGTTCGAGGGGGCGGGCGGGGCAAGAGACCCAGTACTTC
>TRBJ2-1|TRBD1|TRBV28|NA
CASKRQGVGNEQFF
TGTGCCAGCAAGAGACAGGGAGTAGGGAATGAGCAGTTCTTC
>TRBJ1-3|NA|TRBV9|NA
CASSARGKWDTIYF
TGTGCCAGCAGCGCAAGGGGGAAATGGGACACCATATATTTT
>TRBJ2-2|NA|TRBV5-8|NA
CASSLGIVRGELFF
TGTGCCAGCAGCCTCGGAATTGTACGAGGGGAGCTGTTTTTT
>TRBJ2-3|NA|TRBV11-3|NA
CASSQQGLLTDTQYF
TGTGCCAGCAGCCAACAGGGACTGCTCACAGATACGCAGTATTTT
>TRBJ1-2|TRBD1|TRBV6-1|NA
CASSEEGQGIYGYTF
TGTGCCAGCAGTGAAGAAGGACAGGGGATCTATGGCTACACCTTC
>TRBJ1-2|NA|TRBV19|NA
CASSIGGVPSHGYTF
TGTGCCAGTAGTATCGGGGGGGTACCCTCGCATGGCTACACCTTC
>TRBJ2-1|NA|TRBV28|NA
CASSFPNGQFF
TGTGCCAGCAGTTTCCCAAATGGGCAGTTCTTC
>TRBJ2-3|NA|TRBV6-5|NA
CASGNDGSHTQYF
TGTGCCAGCGGTAATGACGGTAGCCATACGCAGTATTTT
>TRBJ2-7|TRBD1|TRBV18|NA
CASSLDRGKYEQYF
TGTGCCAGCTCTCTTGACAGGGGGAAATACGAGCAGTACTTC
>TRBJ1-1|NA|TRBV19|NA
CASSAGQLSNTEAFF
TGTGCCAGTAGTGCCGGACAGTTATCGAACACTGAAGCTTTCTTT
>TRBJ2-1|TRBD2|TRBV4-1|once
CASSHASSGYSSYNEQFF
TGCGCCAGCAGCCACGCTTCTAGCGGGTATAGCTCCTACAATGAGCAGTTCTTC
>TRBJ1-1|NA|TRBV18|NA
CASSWGRGNTEAFF
TGTGCCAGCTCTTGGGGACGGGGCAACACTGAAGCTTTCTTT
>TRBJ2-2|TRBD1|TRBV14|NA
CASSQAGTGGTGELFF
TGTGCCAGCAGCCAAGCCGGGACAGGTGGCACCGGGGAGCTGTTTTTT
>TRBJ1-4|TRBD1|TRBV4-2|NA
CASSQDQGQGNEKLFF
TGTGCCAGCAGCCAAGATCAAGGACAGGGAAATGAAAAACTGTTTTTT
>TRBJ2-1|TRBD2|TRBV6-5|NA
CASRFTSGSWNEQFF
TGTGCCAGCAGATTCACTAGCGGGAGTTGGAATGAGCAGTTCTTC
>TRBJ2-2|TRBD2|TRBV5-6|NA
CASSLSGTSGSRELFF
TGTGCCAGCAGCTTGTCCGGGACTAGCGGGAGTAGGGAGCTGTTTTTT
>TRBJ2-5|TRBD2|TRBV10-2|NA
CASSLTSGPSETQYF
TGCGCCAGCAGTCTGACTAGCGGACCTTCGGAGACCCAGTACTTC
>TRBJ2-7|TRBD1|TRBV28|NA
CASRHRDRVLEQYF
TGTGCCAGCAGACACCGGGACAGGGTGTTAGAGCAGTACTTC
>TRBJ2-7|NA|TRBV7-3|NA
CASSLMSAGDHYEQYF
TGTGCCAGCAGCTTAATGAGCGCAGGAGATCACTACGAGCAGTACTTC
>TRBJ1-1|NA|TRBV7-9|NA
CASSIRTGEAFF
TGTGCCAGCAGTATCCGGACGGGGGAGGCTTTCTTT
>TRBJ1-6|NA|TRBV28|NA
CASIGSSYNSPLHF
TGTGCCAGCATCGGCAGTTCCTATAATTCACCCCTCCACTTT
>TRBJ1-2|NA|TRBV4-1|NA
CASSPRGGYGYTF
TGCGCCAGCAGCCCCCGCGGAGGCTATGGCTACACCTTC
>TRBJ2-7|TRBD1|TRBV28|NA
CASRIKTGFLSYEQYF
TGTGCCAGCAGAATTAAGACAGGGTTTTTATCCTACGAGCAGTACTTC
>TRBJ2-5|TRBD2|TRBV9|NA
CASSDPVKLAGGPPETQYF
TGTGCCAGCAGCGACCCCGTTAAACTAGCGGGAGGGCCGCCAGAGACCCAGTACTTC